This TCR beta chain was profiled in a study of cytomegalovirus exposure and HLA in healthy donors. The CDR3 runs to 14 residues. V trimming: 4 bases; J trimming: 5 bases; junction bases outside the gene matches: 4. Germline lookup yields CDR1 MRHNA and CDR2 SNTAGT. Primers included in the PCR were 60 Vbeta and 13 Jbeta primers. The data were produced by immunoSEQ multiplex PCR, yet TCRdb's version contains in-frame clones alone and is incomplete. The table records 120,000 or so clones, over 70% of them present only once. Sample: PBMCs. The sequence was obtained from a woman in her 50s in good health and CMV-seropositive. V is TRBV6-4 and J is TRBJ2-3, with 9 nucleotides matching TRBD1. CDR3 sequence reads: CASSGTGGQDTQYF. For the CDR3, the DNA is TGTGCCAGCAGTGGTACAGGGGGCCAAGATACGCAGTATTTT.